The present T cell receptor (beta chain) was sequenced within a study of shared clonotypes between healthy human individuals. Study-level findings and limits: Clonotype sharing among donors was thought likely to change with sequencing depth.

Input per replicate PCR of unsorted PBMC was 300 ng DNA, corresponding to approximately 30,000 T cell genomes. Ten immunoSEQ deep assay plates held the unsorted PBMC DNA. Method: immunoSEQ multiplex PCR; TCRdb's copy keeps in-frame clones and lacks some. Among hundreds of thousands of clones listed, 70% to 80% were seen once. Germline assignment: CDR1 SGDLS and CDR2 YYNGEE. Between the trimmed V and J ends, which lost 1 base and 7 bases, there was a span of 12 bases. This CDR3 has 14 residues. Worth noting for this clone: Antigen: not known. Other nucleotide sequences from this sample produce the same CDR3.

Study donors comprised healthy, HIV-negative adults devoid of recent acute infection or vaccination. This chain links TRBV9 with TRBJ2-1, with D hard to call. The source of this sequence is a woman between 35 and 50 years old in good health. Some clones in this sample may be carry-over from other donors' samples. The material sequenced was PBMCs. DNA for the CDR3: TGTGCCAGCAGCGTAAGGACCGGTGGGAATGAGCAGTTCTTC. The encoded protein is CASSVRTGGNEQFF.